The entry below describes one T cell receptor (beta chain). This sample stems from a study of blood T cell repertoires in COVID-19. The overall study: COVID-19 samples collected from the United States, Italy and Spain covered acute and convalescent phases. PBMCs, B-cell-depleted T cells, or T cells were the source of the cDNA or gDNA that made up the material.

This CDR3 contains 15 residues. The germline gives CDR1 LNHDA, CDR2 SQIVND (reference sequence). Trimming removed 4 bases from V and 0 bases from J, with 13 bases in between. Original methodology: Quantification of nucleated cells was approximated via reference gene primer amplification. The table came from immunoSEQ multiplex PCR; TCRdb's copy has only in-frame clones and leaves some out. That table furnishes V, J and clone size, whereas the DNA furnished D and trimming. The repertoire holds about 74,000 clones, 70% to 80% seen once, with 20% to 25% in the top ten. Sequencing input: peripheral blood. The rearrangement joins TRBV19 to TRBJ2-7, with D maybe TRBD1 (5 bases). The origin of this receptor is a man in his 70s with acute or convalescent COVID-19. The CDR3 DNA reads TGTGCCAGTAGTACCGACAGTTTTAGCTCCTACGAGCAGTACTTC. Protein: CASSTDSFSSYEQYF.